The clone carrying this TCR beta chain was seen only once. These data are taken from a study of OX40 agonist ivuxolimab in advanced cancers. Study context: Therapy given before enrollment (anti-PD-1, anti-PD-L1 or anti-CTLA-4) was allowed, and over 35% had some. There were three patients with partial responses, one having hepatocellular carcinoma and two cutaneous melanoma.

V was pared by 7 bases and J by 9 bases, with 25 bases between. Germline V CDR1 and CDR2: SGHTA, FQGTGA. The CDR3 is made up of 17 amino acids. The protocol was immunoSEQ multiplex PCR, while the TCRdb copy is restricted to in-frame clones and leaves out a portion. The sample includes roughly 34,000 clones, about four fifths of them seen just once. This clonotype originated in an adult with an advanced solid tumor such as melanoma, head and neck, liver or kidney cancer. This specimen consisted of CD4+ or CD8+ T cells sorted from blood, obtained in a trial of the OX40 agonist ivuxolimab. V is TRBV7-3 and J is TRBJ2-6; D is unclear. The CDR3 loop is CASTLPATDRPYNVLTF. CDR3 in DNA: TGTGCCAGCACCCTTCCCGCGACGGATCGGCCCTACAACGTCCTGACTTTC.